The clone carrying this T cell receptor (beta chain) was observed many times. The antigen remains unidentified. TCRdb redid the calling of the reads with MiXCR, one entry per CDR3 protein. The sample carries around 260,000 distinct CDR3 sequences, more than 20% recorded once. The data were taken from a study of T cell repertoires in cytomegalovirus infection. Study-wide context: It can be stated that public TCR beta signatures indicated CMV infection as well as a matching HLA type. Study-level points and caveats: The ex vivo response was dominated by HLA-C-restricted CMV-specific TCR beta clonotypes. The cumulative frequency of public TCR beta families distinguished individuals who carried CMV together with the relevant HLA.

Trimming stripped 2 bases from V and 0 bases from J, with 10 bases between. Per the germline V gene, CDR1 is MNHEY and CDR2 is SVGEGT. This CDR3 has 15 amino acids. This chain joins TRBV6-2 or TRBV6-3 and TRBJ1-1; D may be TRBD1 (6 bases). The material sequenced was PBMCs. The TCR was taken from a human donor in good health (CMV status not recorded). Some clones in this sample may be carry-over from other donors' samples. CDR3 bases: TGTGCCAGCAGTTACCACTGGGGGCTGAACACTGAAGCTTTCTTT. As protein: CASSYHWGLNTEAFF.